What follows are 28 T cell receptor beta chains derived from one specimen sequenced in a study of patients with pleural tuberculosis. From the reads, TCRdb called clonotypes with MiXCR, one entry per CDR3 protein. The table records around 50,000 distinct CDR3 sequences, about 7.9% of them present only once. These TCRs come from a human donor with pleural tuberculosis.

This clonotype has ten or more counts. CDR3 nucleotides: TGTGCCAGCAGTTACTCGAAGGGGGAGGCACGCACAGATACGCAGTATTTT. Amino acid sequence: CASSYSKGEARTDTQYF. The J gene is TRBJ2-3, the V gene TRBV6-2 or TRBV6-3; TRBD1 or TRBD2 may be the D gene (6 bases each). Germline V gene data show CDR1 as MNHEY and CDR2 as SVGEGT. V shed 0 bases and J shed 1 base, with 14 bases lying between them. The CDR3 runs 17 residues.

This clonotype occurred many times. Here the CDR3 DNA reads TGCAGTGCTAGAGATCGGGGTCGAACCTACGAGCAGTACTTC. This sequence encodes CSARDRGRTYEQYF. The V and J genes are TRBV20-1 and TRBJ2-7, with D possibly TRBD2 on 5 matching bases. V was clipped by 0 bases and J by 2 bases, with 11 bases between them. The CDR3 runs to 14 residues. Germline V CDR1 and CDR2: DFQATT, SNEGSKA (reference sequence).

Many counts were recorded for this clonotype. The chain couples TRBV29-1 to TRBJ2-1; tentative D call: TRBD1 (6 bases). CDR1 is SQVTM and CDR2 is ANQGSEA in the germline V gene. The length of the CDR3 is 12 residues. Trimming removed 0 bases at V and 12 bases at J, with 12 bases between. The CDR3 reads CSVEDSGAWQFF. The CDR3 DNA sequence: TGCAGCGTTGAAGATTCAGGGGCTTGGCAGTTCTTC.

This clonotype showed up just a few times. This chain uses TRBV29-1 with TRBJ1-1, with a weak D call TRBD1 (5 bases). V lost 3 bases to trimming and J lost 0 bases, with 14 bases between them. Germline assignment: CDR1 SQVTM and CDR2 ANQGSEA. This CDR3 has 15 residues. Written as DNA, the CDR3 is TGCAGCGTTGAGGGGGGGGGTAAGGTGAACACTGAAGCTTTCTTT. It codes for CSVEGGGKVNTEAFF.

This clonotype was recorded a few times. This chain joins TRBV29-1 and TRBJ2-1; D possibly matches TRBD1 or TRBD2 (5 bases each). Per the germline V gene, CDR1 is SQVTM and CDR2 is ANQGSEA. CDR3 length equals 14 residues. V was clipped by 4 bases and J by 0 bases, with 10 bases between them. The CDR3 DNA reads TGCAGCGTTGCGAGGGGAAGCTCCTACAATGAGCAGTTCTTC. Translation gives CSVARGSSYNEQFF.

This clonotype occurred many times. The rearrangement uses TRBV18 and TRBJ2-7, with D perhaps matching TRBD1 (7 bases). V was shortened by 5 bases and J by 3 bases, with 17 bases between the two germline ends. Germline V lookup: CDR1 KGHSH, CDR2 LQKENI. The CDR3 sequence is 15 residues long. DNA for the CDR3: TGTGCCAGCTCAGCGGGGACAGTCAACGGCTACGAGCAGTACTTC. It codes for CASSAGTVNGYEQYF.

Ten or more counts support this clonotype. V and J are TRBV2 and TRBJ2-1; 7 nucleotides match TRBD2. Germline CDR1 and CDR2: SNHLY and FYNNEI. This CDR3 is built from 18 residues. The junction had 15 bases not matched to a gene; V was cut back by 3 bases and J by 4 bases. CDR3 region: CASSDRLSGRPTYNEQFF. CDR3 bases: TGTGCCAGCAGTGATCGGTTATCCGGGAGGCCTACGTACAATGAGCAGTTCTTC.

This clonotype was counted ten times or more. This chain links TRBV10-3 with TRBJ1-5, with D maybe TRBD1 (5 bases). The V gene's germline CDR1 is ENHRY and CDR2 SYGVKD. There are 13 residues in the CDR3. Trimming took 3 bases from V and 11 from J, leaving 14 bases between them. CDR3: CAISDTHGTTQHF. DNA of the CDR3: TGTGCCATCAGTGACACCCATGGGACTACCCAGCATTTT.

This clonotype was observed a few times. J is TRBJ2-7 and V is TRBV24-1, with 7 nucleotides matching TRBD1. The length of the CDR3 is 14 residues. CDR1 and CDR2 (germline): KGHDR, SFDVKD. J lost 4 bases, V lost 11 bases, and 13 bases had no gene match. Here the CDR3 reads CAKTQGDPPYEQYF. In DNA, the CDR3 is TGTGCCAAGACGCAGGGGGATCCCCCATACGAGCAGTACTTC.

This clonotype was counted at least ten times. V is TRBV2 and J is TRBJ2-4; a possible D gene is TRBD2 (5 bases). Trimming cost V 4 bases and J 8 bases, with 9 bases left between them. The CDR3 runs to 12 residues. CDR1 and CDR2 from the germline V gene are SNHLY and FYNNEI. In DNA form, the CDR3 reads TGTGCCAGCAGTGTAACTAGGGACATTCAGTACTTC. Its protein is CASSVTRDIQYF.

This clonotype was counted between two and nine times. The V call is TRBV30, the J call TRBJ1-6; a possible D gene is TRBD1 (6 bases). CDR1 and CDR2 from the germline V gene are GTSNPN and SVGIG (reference sequence). Trimming removed 0 bases from V and 7 bases from J, with 13 bases in between. The CDR3 is 15 residues long. In DNA form, the CDR3 reads TGTGCCTGGAGTGTATGGGACATCGCAAATTCACCCCTCCACTTT. This encodes CAWSVWDIANSPLHF.

Ten or more counts support this clonotype. This rearrangement joins TRBV20-1 to TRBJ1-2; D is ambiguous. The CDR3 runs 13 residues. Germline loops: CDR1 DFQATT, CDR2 SNEGSKA (reference sequence). The ends were cut back, 4 bases at V and 3 bases at J, with 12 bases in the middle. The CDR3 spells CSAKASDHYGYTF. Here the CDR3 DNA reads TGCAGTGCTAAAGCCTCCGACCACTATGGCTACACCTTC.

About this clonotype itself: This sequence may be a read error, since a much larger clone differs from it by one base. This chain connects TRBV5-4 to TRBJ2-3, with D perhaps assigned TRBD1 or TRBD2 (5 bases each). Per the germline V gene, CDR1 is SGHNT and CDR2 is YYREEE (reference sequence). The CDR3 has 13 amino acids. The CDR3 coding sequence is TGTGCCCGCAGCTTGGCGAGGGGAGATACGCAGTATTTT. Its protein product is CARSLARGDTQYF.

The table lists this clonotype with many counts. CDR3 bases: TGTGCCAGCAATCAGGACAGGATGTACAATGAGCAGTTCTTC. It is translated as CASNQDRMYNEQFF. The rearrangement links TRBV6-1 to TRBJ2-1; 7 bases match TRBD1. The V and J ends lost 7 bases and 4 bases, in that order; junction bases with no gene match: 7. CDR1 MNHNS and CDR2 SASEGT come from the germline V gene. This CDR3 has 14 residues.

This clonotype was detected many times. This chain joins TRBV10-3 and TRBJ2-1; D ambiguous. Germline V gives CDR1 ENHRY, CDR2 SYGVKD. Trimming left V 0 bases short and J 9 bases short, with 9 bases between. This CDR3 is built from 13 residues. In DNA form, the CDR3 reads TGTGCCATCAGTGAGTCGATGAAAATTGAGCAGTTCTTC. Amino acids: CAISESMKIEQFF.

This clonotype was seen repeatedly, ten times or more. The chain carries TRBV5-1 and TRBJ2-2; 8 bases line up with TRBD2. CDR1 is SGHRS and CDR2 is YFSETQ in the germline V gene. This CDR3 comprises 15 residues. Unmatched junction bases numbered 6, after V lost 4 bases and J lost 4 bases. The CDR3 coding sequence is TGCGCCAGCAGCAGGACTAGCACGTCCACCGGGGAGCTGTTTTTT. It translates to CASSRTSTSTGELFF.

This clonotype has at least ten counts. The chain couples TRBV29-1 to TRBJ1-5; tentatively, D is TRBD1 (6 bases). V lost 4 bases to trimming and J lost 4 bases, with 11 bases between them. The germline V gene encodes CDR1 SQVTM and CDR2 ANQGSEA. This CDR3 region has 13 residues. The chain's CDR3 is CSVAAGVNQPQHF. The DNA for the CDR3 is TGCAGCGTTGCAGCAGGGGTAAATCAGCCCCAGCATTTT.

This clonotype was recorded at least ten times. The rearrangement uses TRBV14 and TRBJ1-1, with unresolved D. This CDR3 region has 13 residues. In germline, CDR1 is SGHDN, CDR2 FVKESK. The ends were cut back, 5 bases at V and 3 bases at J, with 10 bases in the middle. The CDR3 sequence: CASSTGWDTEAFF. The CDR3 DNA sequence: TGTGCCAGCAGCACTGGGTGGGACACTGAAGCTTTCTTT.

This clonotype was counted at least ten times. This rearrangement joins TRBV7-8 to TRBJ2-1; D may correspond to TRBD1 or TRBD2 (5 bases each). Trimming left V 5 bases short and J 9 bases short, with 11 bases between. Germline V lookup: CDR1 SGHVS, CDR2 FQNEAQ. The length of the CDR3 is 12 residues. In DNA form, the CDR3 reads TGTGCCAGCAGCCTCGAGAGGGGTGAGCAGTTCTTC. It encodes CASSLERGEQFF.

This clonotype was seen repeatedly, ten times or more. This chain links TRBV6-1 with TRBJ2-1; the D gene is possibly TRBD2 (6 bases). This CDR3 is built from 14 residues. V was trimmed by 8 bases and J by 7 bases, leaving 18 bases between them. The germline CDR1 and CDR2 sequences are MNHNS and SASEGT. The CDR3 DNA sequence: TGTGCCAGCCTACAGACCGGGCGGGGAAATGAGCAGTTCTTC. Translating gives CASLQTGRGNEQFF.

This clonotype appeared many times. The chain has TRBV30 and TRBJ1-5, with a possible D match to TRBD1 (6 bases). The CDR3 is 16 amino acids. In germline, CDR1 is GTSNPN, CDR2 SVGIG (reference sequence). V shed 0 bases and J shed 0 bases, with 12 bases lying between them. The DNA of the CDR3 is TGTGCCTGGAGTGTGGGGGGGACAAATAGCAATCAGCCCCAGCATTTT. As protein: CAWSVGGTNSNQPQHF.

This clonotype was recorded at least ten times. The genes are TRBV28 and TRBJ2-5; 9 bases match TRBD1. The V and J ends lost 2 bases and 4 bases, in that order; junction bases with no gene match: 5. CDR1 is MDHEN, CDR2 SYDVKM, per germline. The CDR3 is 15 amino acids. The CDR3 DNA reads as TGTGCCAGCAGTTTAAAGGACAGGGGATTAGAGACCCAGTACTTC. It encodes CASSLKDRGLETQYF.

With respect to this clonotype: A clone one base away is much larger, so this may be a read error. The chain couples TRBV11-2 to TRBJ2-7, with TRBD2 matching 7 bases. CDR3 length: 14 amino acids. With 0 bases clipped from V and 9 bases from J, the junction kept 8 bases outside the gene matches. CDR1 and CDR2 (germline): SGHAT, FQNNGV. This CDR3 is CASSLDPAGNGQYF. The CDR3 region has the DNA TGTGCCAGCAGCTTAGATCCAGCGGGAAACGGGCAGTACTTC. The full variable domain, completed using reference TRBV11-2 and TRBJ2-7, is EAGVAQSPRYKIIEKRQSVAFWCNPISGHATLYWYQQILGQGPKLLIQFQNNGVVDDSQLPKDRFSAERLKGVDSTLKIQPAKLEDSAVYLCASSLDPAGNGQYFGPGTRLTVT.

This clonotype was seen ten or more times. This rearrangement joins TRBV20-1 to TRBJ2-3; TRBD2 matches at 12 bases. Unmatched junction bases numbered 12, after V lost 3 bases and J lost 5 bases. CDR3 size: 17 residues. CDR1 is DFQATT and CDR2 is SNEGSKA in the germline V gene (reference sequence). CDR3 protein: CSASDSTSGRERDTQYF. The CDR3 region has the DNA TGCAGTGCTAGCGACTCGACTAGCGGGAGAGAGAGAGATACGCAGTATTTT.

This clonotype was counted at least ten times. V usage is TRBV20-1 and J usage is TRBJ2-3; no clear D gene. The CDR3 is made up of 15 amino acids. Germline-derived CDR1 and CDR2 are DFQATT and SNEGSKA (reference sequence). The germline V and J ends were trimmed by 0 bases and 2 bases, with 12 bases remaining between them. CDR3 region: CSARDGPSATDTQYF. The CDR3 region has the DNA TGCAGTGCTAGAGATGGACCAAGTGCCACAGATACGCAGTATTTT.

In the case of this clonotype: No conserved phenylalanine or tryptophan is present at the end of the CDR3, so a read error is the likely explanation. The chain has TRBV15 and TRBJ1-1; unclear D gene. Germline values: CDR1 LNHNV, CDR2 YYDKDF (reference sequence). The CDR3 loop spans 12 amino acids. CDR3 amino acids: CATSGDQLEAFS. DNA of the CDR3: TGTGCCACCAGCGGAGATCAGCTTGAAGCTTTCTCT.

This clonotype occurred a few times. The J gene is TRBJ2-3, the V gene TRBV5-1; possibly TRBD1 or TRBD2 for D (6 bases each). CDR1 and CDR2 from the germline V gene are SGHRS and YFSETQ. CDR3 length: 13 amino acids. V lost 7 bases and J lost 4, with 13 bases in between. This CDR3 reads CASGRRGADTQYF. For the CDR3, the DNA is TGCGCCAGCGGGCGAAGGGGGGCAGATACGCAGTATTTT.

This clonotype was counted only a few times. The chain recombines TRBV19 with TRBJ1-4; D uncertain. The CDR3 length is 13 residues. V was pared by 3 bases and J by 8 bases, with 10 bases between. Looked up from germline, CDR1 is LNHDA and CDR2 is SQIVND (reference sequence). The CDR3 bases are TGTGCCAGTAGTATGGTGGGGTCGGAAAAACTGTTTTTT. It yields the protein CASSMVGSEKLFF.